The 18 T cell receptor beta chains in this list originate from one sample, sequenced in a study of beta chain features in type 1 diabetes. What was sequenced were expressed TCRB transcripts, since all of the isolated RNA had been reverse transcribed. Profiled with immunoSEQ multiplex PCR; TCRdb holds only in-frame clones, not every one. The data show about 230,000 clones, around 10% seen once. The sequencing input was naive CD4+ T cells from blood. Every receptor here comes from a young woman in good health.

The chain links TRBV4-1 to TRBJ2-1, with 9 bases that match TRBD1. J gave up 6 bases and V 2 bases, and 5 bases lay outside the gene matches. There are 15 residues in the CDR3. CDR1 and CDR2 from the germline V gene are MGHRA and YSYEKL. The CDR3 sequence is CASSQWDRDGNEQFF. DNA of the CDR3: TGCGCCAGCAGCCAATGGGACAGGGATGGCAATGAGCAGTTCTTC.

This clone was picked up a small number of times. This chain joins TRBV11-3 and TRBJ2-1, with 8 bases that match TRBD1. Per germline, CDR1 SGHNT and CDR2 YENEEA. The length of the CDR3 is 15 residues. Trimming removed 3 bases from V and 7 bases from J; junction bases left unmatched: 8. The CDR3 reads CASSFQDRDRNEQFF. CDR3 DNA: TGTGCCAGCAGCTTCCAAGACCGGGACAGGAATGAGCAGTTCTTC.

Of note for this clone: Other DNA sequences in this sample translate to the same CDR3. The chain is built from TRBV5-4 and TRBJ2-7, with 8 bases fitting TRBD2. V lost 0 bases to trimming and J lost 4 bases; unmatched junction nucleotides: 6. Germline CDR1 SGHNT, CDR2 YYREEE (reference sequence). This CDR3 is 15 amino acids long. CDR3 coding DNA: TGTGCCAGCAGCTTGGGGGCCGGGGGGGCTTACGAGCAGTACTTC. Amino acid sequence: CASSLGAGGAYEQYF. Combining the CDR3 with reference TRBV5-4 and TRBJ2-7 gives the whole variable domain ETGVTQSPTHLIKTRGQQVTLRCSSQSGHNTVSWYQQALGQGPQFIFQYYREEENGRGNFPPRFSGLQFPNYSSELNVNALELDDSALYLCASSLGAGGAYEQYFGPGTRLTVT.

The sample holds a few counts of this clone. The chain links TRBV4-2 to TRBJ2-2; D may be TRBD1 (5 bases). From germline, CDR1 is LGHNA and CDR2 YNFKEQ. V lost 2 bases and J 2 bases, leaving 12 bases between the germline ends. The CDR3 is 16 amino acids. DNA for the CDR3: TGTGCCAGCAGCCAACACCGGCAGGGCAACACCGGGGAGCTGTTTTTT. Translated: CASSQHRQGNTGELFF.

The chain combines TRBV5-1 with TRBJ1-1; TRBD1 is a possible D gene (5 bases). This CDR3 is built from 13 residues. The germline V gene encodes CDR1 SGHRS and CDR2 YFSETQ. With 3 bases removed from V and 0 bases from J, the gap between germline ends came to 6 bases. CDR3 loop: CASSSGMNTEAFF. CDR3 DNA: TGCGCCAGCAGCTCAGGGATGAACACTGAAGCTTTCTTT.

This clone has more than one count but fewer than ten. The chain joins TRBV5-1 to TRBJ2-1; TRBD2 aligns across 9 bases. The CDR3 consists of 15 residues. J lost 3 bases, V lost 0 bases, and 1 base had no gene match. Germline CDR1 reads SGHRS; CDR2 reads YFSETQ. The CDR3 region has the DNA TGCGCCAGCAGCTTGGCGACTAGCGGCTACAATGAGCAGTTCTTC. Translation gives CASSLATSGYNEQFF.

This clone has more than one count but fewer than ten. The V gene is TRBV9, the J gene TRBJ2-1; possible D gene TRBD1, 5 bases. Germline V gene sequence: CDR1 SGDLS, CDR2 YYNGEE. The CDR3 is 14 amino acids. V shed 4 bases and J shed 9 bases, with 17 bases lying between them. This CDR3 is CASSPIQGSVEQFF. CDR3 nucleotide sequence: TGTGCCAGCAGCCCTATTCAGGGAAGTGTTGAGCAGTTCTTC.

To note about this clone: The same CDR3 can be traced to other DNA sequences in this sample. The rearrangement joins TRBV5-1 to TRBJ2-3; tentatively, D is TRBD2 (5 bases). Germline CDR1 reads SGHRS; CDR2 reads YFSETQ. The CDR3 loop spans 13 amino acids. Trimming removed 3 bases at V and 1 base at J, with 6 bases between. CDR3: CASSSGGTDTQYF. In DNA, the CDR3 is TGCGCCAGCAGCTCCGGGGGCACAGATACGCAGTATTTT. Based on the CDR3 plus reference TRBV5-1 and TRBJ2-3, the full variable domain is KAGVTQTPRYLIKTRGQQVTLSCSPISGHRSVSWYQQTPGQGLQFLFEYFSETQRNKGNFPGRFSGRQFSNSRSEMNVSTLELGDSALYLCASSSGGTDTQYFGPGTRLTVL.

The chain links TRBV2 to TRBJ2-5; TRBD1 matches 9 bases. This CDR3 region has 15 residues. Germline V gene data show CDR1 as SNHLY and CDR2 as FYNNEI. Germline trimming cut 6 bases from V and 4 bases from J; bases unmatched to any gene: 9. DNA for the CDR3: TGTGCCAGCAGCCTGGACAGGGGTAGTTCAGAGACCCAGTACTTC. This sequence encodes CASSLDRGSSETQYF.

This clone was seen a few times. The chain links TRBV30 to TRBJ2-1, with 13 bases aligning to TRBD2. The CDR3 runs to 13 residues. Germline V gives CDR1 GTSNPN, CDR2 SVGIG (reference sequence). V was pared by 8 bases and J by 9 bases, with 7 bases of the junction left unmatched. The CDR3 coding sequence is TGTGCCGGAGGACTAGCGGGGGCCGGTGAGCAGTTCTTC. Protein: CAGGLAGAGEQFF. The variable domain in full, completed from reference TRBV30 and TRBJ2-1, reads SQTIHQWPATLVQPVGSPLSLECTVEGTSNPNLYWYRQAAGRGLQLLFYSVGIGQISSEVPQNLSASRPQDRQFILSSKKLLLSDSGFYLCAGGLAGAGEQFFGPGTRLTVL.

This clone was observed a few times. The V call is TRBV7-9, the J call TRBJ1-1, with no clear D. The germline V gene encodes CDR1 SEHNR and CDR2 FQNEAQ (reference sequence). Deletions cut 5 bases from V and 7 bases from J, with 11 bases between. The CDR3 totals 12 residues. In DNA, the CDR3 is TGTGCCAGCAGCCAACGCCGGGATGAAGCTTTCTTT. Its protein product is CASSQRRDEAFF.

This clone was observed a few times. V usage is TRBV7-6 and J usage is TRBJ2-1; TRBD2 matches 8 bases. Germline V gene lookup returns CDR1 SGHVS and CDR2 FNYEAQ. The V and J ends lost 2 bases and 9 bases, in that order; junction bases with no gene match: 6. The CDR3 length is 14 residues. CDR3 region: CASSLRAGAVEQFF. The DNA of the CDR3 is TGTGCCAGCAGCTTACGAGCGGGAGCTGTTGAGCAGTTCTTC.

This CDR3 is CASSSQTGGLNGYTF. The CDR3 DNA is TGTGCCAGCAGTTCCCAGACAGGGGGCCTGAATGGCTACACCTTC. The chain carries TRBV6-5 and TRBJ1-2; 10 positions match TRBD1. The V and J ends lost 4 bases and 6 bases, in that order; junction bases with no gene match: 8. CDR3 length: 15 residues. Germline V CDR1 and CDR2: MNHEY, SVGAGI.

This clone was recorded a few times. The chain links TRBV10-3 to TRBJ2-2; 7 bases map to TRBD1. V trimming: 3 bases; J trimming: 5 bases; junction bases outside the gene matches: 3. Germline V CDR1 and CDR2: ENHRY, SYGVKD. The CDR3 contains 14 residues. The CDR3 region is CAISERGPTGELFF. As DNA, the CDR3 is TGTGCCATCAGTGAAAGGGGGCCAACCGGGGAGCTGTTTTTT.

This clone was found a few times. The chain has TRBV6-6 and TRBJ1-2; the match to TRBD1 covers 7 bases. The V gene's germline CDR1 is MNHNY and CDR2 SVGAGI (reference sequence). CDR3 size: 13 residues. V was pared by 11 bases and J by 3 bases, with 9 bases of the junction left unmatched. The CDR3 DNA is TGTGCCGGAAGGGAAGGGGGCGACTATGGCTACACCTTC. Protein product: CAGREGGDYGYTF.

This chain connects TRBV19 to TRBJ2-5; the match to TRBD2 covers 8 bases. Germline V gene sequence: CDR1 LNHDA, CDR2 SQIVND (reference sequence). The ends lost 4 bases at V and 5 bases at J; junction bases unmatched: 15. The CDR3 has 17 amino acids. This CDR3 is CASSKGLTGGPGETQYF. CDR3 DNA sequence: TGTGCCAGTAGTAAGGGCTTGACGGGGGGGCCGGGGGAGACCCAGTACTTC.

The CDR3 sequence: CASNPNGGSESEQYF. The CDR3, as DNA: TGTGCCAGCAACCCCAATGGGGGCAGCGAGTCCGAGCAGTACTTC. The V and J genes are TRBV6-5 and TRBJ2-7, with D maybe TRBD1 (6 bases). Germline V gene lookup returns CDR1 MNHEY and CDR2 SVGAGI. V lost 7 bases, J lost 6 bases, and 22 bases lay in between. CDR3 size: 15 residues.

This clone showed up just a few times. The chain is built from TRBV14 and TRBJ2-4; weak D call: TRBD2 (5 bases). V was trimmed by 3 bases and J by 1 base, leaving 16 bases between them. CDR1 is SGHDN, CDR2 FVKESK, per germline. The CDR3 runs 17 residues. CDR3 coding DNA: TGTGCCAGCAGCCAGGGGTCAGGACTGGGGGCCAAAAACATTCAGTACTTC. Residues: CASSQGSGLGAKNIQYF. The whole variable domain, remainder taken from reference TRBV14 and TRBJ2-4, is EAGVTQFPSHSVIEKGQTVTLRCDPISGHDNLYWYRRVMGKEIKFLLHFVKESKQDESGMPNNRFLAERTGGTYSTLKVQPAELEDSGVYFCASSQGSGLGAKNIQYFGAGTRLSVL.